This TCR beta chain stems from a study of cytomegalovirus exposure and HLA in healthy donors. General study points: A later analysis found most CMV-associated TCR beta chains apparently HLA-restricted. Productive rates of about 90% or about 30% were seen for most TCR beta V segments in an earlier analysis. There were reportedly fewer N-insertions in an Asian-associated ancestry cluster than the approximately 700-donor mean, in a later analysis.

Trimming shortened V by 6 bases and J by 4 bases, and 16 bases separated the two germline ends. This CDR3 comprises 16 residues. Germline V lookup: CDR1 LNHDA, CDR2 SQIVND (reference sequence). Donors consisted of healthy bone marrow donors. To note about this clone: Its antigen remains unidentified.

The PCR had 60 Vbeta and 13 Jbeta primers. TCRdb's copy holds only in-frame clones and misses some; the assay was immunoSEQ multiplex PCR. The sample holds around 210,000 clones; roughly 80% are singletons and the top ten take about 0.37%. The chain employs TRBV19 and TRBJ2-6; maybe TRBD2 (5 bases). The receptor was isolated from a male donor in good health and CMV-seropositive. The sequencing sample was made of PBMCs. For the CDR3, the DNA is TGTGCCAGTAGCCCCGCGGGCCTGGTGGGGGCCAACGTCCTGACTTTC. Amino acids: CASSPAGLVGANVLTF. Based on the CDR3 plus reference TRBV19 and TRBJ2-6, the full variable domain is DGGITQSPKYLFRKEGQNVTLSCEQNLNHDAMYWYRQDPGQGLRLIYYSQIVNDFQKGDIAEGYSVSREKKESFPLTVTSAQKNPTAFYLCASSPAGLVGANVLTFGAGSRLTVL.